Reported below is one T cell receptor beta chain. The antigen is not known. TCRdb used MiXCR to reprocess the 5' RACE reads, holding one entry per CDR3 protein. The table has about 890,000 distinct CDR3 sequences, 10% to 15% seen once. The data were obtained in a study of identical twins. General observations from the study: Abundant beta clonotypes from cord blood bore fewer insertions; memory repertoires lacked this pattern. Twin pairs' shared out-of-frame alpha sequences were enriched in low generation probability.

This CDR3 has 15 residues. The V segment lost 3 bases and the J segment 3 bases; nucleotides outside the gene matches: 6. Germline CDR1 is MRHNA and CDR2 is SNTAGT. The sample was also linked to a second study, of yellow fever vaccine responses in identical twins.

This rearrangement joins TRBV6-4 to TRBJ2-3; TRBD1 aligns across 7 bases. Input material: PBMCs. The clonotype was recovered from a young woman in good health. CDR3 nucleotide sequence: TGTGCCAGCAGTGAAGGGACAGAGGCAACAGATACGCAGTATTTT. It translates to CASSEGTEATDTQYF.